This T cell receptor beta chain was sequenced for a study of T cell responses to AZD1222 COVID-19 vaccine. Study-level points and caveats: In a largely white British group with more females than males, clonal diversity was possibly underestimated.

Using immunoSEQ multiplex PCR, the repertoire was profiled, and TCRdb retains in-frame clones only, with some absent. Of more than 95,000 clones listed, approximately 90% are singletons. The germline V gene has CDR1 LGHNA and CDR2 YNFKEQ. CDR3 size: 18 residues. V was clipped by 0 bases and J by 2 bases; unmatched bases: 11. Regarding this clone: Antigen specificity is unknown.

Sequencing used peripheral blood, obtained 28 days after the second AZD1222 dose. This sequence joins TRBV4-2 and TRBJ2-5; 8 bases fit TRBD1. The TCR originated in an adult who received the AZD1222 COVID-19 vaccine. CDR3: CASSQEWQGANPQETQYF. The CDR3 DNA follows: TGTGCCAGCAGCCAAGAATGGCAGGGGGCCAACCCTCAAGAGACCCAGTACTTC.